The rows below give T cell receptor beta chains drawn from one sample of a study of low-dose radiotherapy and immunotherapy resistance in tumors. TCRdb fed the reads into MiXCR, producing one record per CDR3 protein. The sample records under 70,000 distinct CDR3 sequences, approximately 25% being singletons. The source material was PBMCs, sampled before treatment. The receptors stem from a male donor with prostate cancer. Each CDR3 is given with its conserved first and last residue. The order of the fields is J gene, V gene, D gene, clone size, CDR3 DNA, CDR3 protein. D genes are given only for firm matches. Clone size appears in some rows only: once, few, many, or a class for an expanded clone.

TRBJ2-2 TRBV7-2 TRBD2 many TGTGCCAGCAGCTTACTGGCGGGGGACACCGGGGAGCTGTTTTTT CASSLLAGDTGELFF
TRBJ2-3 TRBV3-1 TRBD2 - TGTGCCAGCAGCCAAACGGGGGAGGGGGATACGCAGTATTTT CASSQTGEGDTQYF
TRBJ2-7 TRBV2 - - TGTGCCAGCAGTCCAGTGGGGGCGGGAGCTGTAGAGCAGTACTTC CASSPVGAGAVEQYF
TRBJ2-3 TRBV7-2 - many TGTGCCAGCAGCTTAGTGGTTGGAACCGCTGGTACGCAGTATTTT CASSLVVGTAGTQYF
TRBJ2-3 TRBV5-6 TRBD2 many TGTGCCAGCAGCTGGACTAGCGGGAGGGGCACAGATACGCAGTATTTT CASSWTSGRGTDTQYF
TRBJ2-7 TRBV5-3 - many TGTGCCAGCAGCCTGGGGGCCTACGAGCAGTACTTC CASSLGAYEQYF
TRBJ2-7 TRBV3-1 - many TGTGCCAGCAGCCCCCTACCGGGGATGGGAACCTACGAGCAGTACTTC CASSPLPGMGTYEQYF
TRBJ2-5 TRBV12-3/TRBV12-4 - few TGTGCCAGCAGCTTCTCCTGGACTGGCCAAGAGACCCAGTACTTC CASSFSWTGQETQYF
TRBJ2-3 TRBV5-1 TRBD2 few TGCGCCAGCAGCTTGGCCGGGAAATCGGGGGGAGATACGCAGTATTTT CASSLAGKSGGDTQYF
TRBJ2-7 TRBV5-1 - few TGCGCCAGCAGCTTGGGGTCTGGGCTACTCTTAACCTCCTACGAGCAGTACTTC CASSLGSGLLLTSYEQYF
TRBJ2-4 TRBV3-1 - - TGTGCCAGCAGCCAACTCGGGAACATTCAGTACTTC CASSQLGNIQYF
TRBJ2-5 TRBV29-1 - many TGCAGCGTTGAAAGGCTAGTACAAGAGACCCAGTACTTC CSVERLVQETQYF
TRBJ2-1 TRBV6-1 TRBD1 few TGTGCCAGCAGTGAATGGGCAGGGGGCTCCTACAATGAGCAGTTCTTC CASSEWAGGSYNEQFF
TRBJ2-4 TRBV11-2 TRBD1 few TGTGCCAGCAGTTTAGACCCGGGACAGGGGGGAAACATTCAGTACTTC CASSLDPGQGGNIQYF
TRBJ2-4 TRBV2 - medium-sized TGTGCCAGCAGCCCGGTCCCCAGCCGAGTAGCCAAAAACATTCAGTACTTC CASSPVPSRVAKNIQYF
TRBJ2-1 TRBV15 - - TGTGCCACCAGCAAAGCTATGTCAGCAGCCTACAATGAGCAGTTCTTC CATSKAMSAAYNEQFF
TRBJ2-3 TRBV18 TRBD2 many TGTGCCAGCTCAGCGGGACTAGCAGACTCGGGCACAGATACGCAGTATTTT CASSAGLADSGTDTQYF
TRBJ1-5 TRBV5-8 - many TGTGCCAGCAGCTTTGAGGAGGCTCAGCCCCAGCATTTT CASSFEEAQPQHF
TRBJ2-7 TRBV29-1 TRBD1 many TGCAGCGTCGACAGGGGTGGTTACGAGCAGTACTTC CSVDRGGYEQYF
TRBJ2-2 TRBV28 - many TGTGCCAGCAGCTCTTTACTGACCGGGGAGCTGTTTTTT CASSSLLTGELFF
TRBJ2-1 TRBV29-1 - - TGCAGCTATAGGACTGGAAATGAGCAGTTCTTC CSYRTGNEQFF
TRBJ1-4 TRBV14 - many TGTGCCAGCAGCCAAGACAGGGGTTGGAATGAAAAACTGTTTTTT CASSQDRGWNEKLFF
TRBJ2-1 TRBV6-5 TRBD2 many TGTGCCAGCAGTCAGACTAGCGGGAAGTACAATGAGCAGTTCTTC CASSQTSGKYNEQFF
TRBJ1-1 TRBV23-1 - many TGCGCCAGCAGTCATCCAAGCCCGGGACCTTTGAACACTGAAGCTTTCTTT CASSHPSPGPLNTEAFF
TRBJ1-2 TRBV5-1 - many TGCGCCAGCAGAGAACAGGAGAACTATGGCTACACCTTC CASREQENYGYTF
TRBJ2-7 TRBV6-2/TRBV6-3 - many TGTGCCAGCAGGGACAGTAGCTACGAGCAGTACTTC CASRDSSYEQYF
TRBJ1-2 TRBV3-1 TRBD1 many TGTGCCAGCGCTTCAGGGGGTATTTTCTATGGCTACACCTTC CASASGGIFYGYTF
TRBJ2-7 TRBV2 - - TGTGCCAGCACCCCAAATTCCTACGAGCAGTACTTC CASTPNSYEQYF